These T cell receptor beta chains were read from a single sample in a study of cytomegalovirus exposure and HLA in healthy donors. Repertoires were generated with immunoSEQ multiplex PCR, while TCRdb's copy carries only in-frame clones and drops some. The top ten clones hold over 10% of a sample with 200,000 or so clones, approximately 82% of them seen once. The sequencing input was PBMCs. The origin of the receptors is a woman aged 25 to 45 in good health and CMV-seropositive. The CDR3 runs from the conserved cysteine through the conserved F or W. Each record gives: V gene, D gene, J gene, clone size, CDR3 protein, CDR3 DNA. A D gene is named only where the DNA matches it firmly. Clone size appears in some rows only: once, few, many, or a class for an expanded clone.

V gene: TRBV29-1; D gene: NA; J gene: TRBJ2-3; clone size: NA; CDR3 protein: CSVVPAFTIDTQYF; CDR3 DNA: TGCAGCGTTGTACCGGCCTTCACTATAGATACGCAGTATTTT
V gene: TRBV29-1; D gene: TRBD1; J gene: TRBJ2-1; clone size: once; CDR3 protein: CSGATGAGSNEQFF; CDR3 DNA: TGCAGCGGCGCCACAGGGGCAGGTTCCAATGAGCAGTTCTTC
V gene: TRBV7-7; D gene: NA; J gene: TRBJ2-1; clone size: NA; CDR3 protein: CASSLELYNEQFF; CDR3 DNA: TGTGCTAGCAGCTTAGAACTGTACAATGAGCAGTTCTTC
V gene: TRBV27; D gene: NA; J gene: TRBJ1-3; clone size: NA; CDR3 protein: CASSSLPLNGNTIYF; CDR3 DNA: TGTGCCAGCAGTTCACTCCCCCTTAATGGAAACACCATATATTTT
V gene: TRBV25-1; D gene: TRBD1; J gene: TRBJ2-7; clone size: NA; CDR3 protein: CASSPQGSGQEQYF; CDR3 DNA: TGTGCCAGCAGCCCACAGGGGTCGGGCCAAGAGCAGTACTTC
V gene: TRBV7-2; D gene: TRBD1; J gene: TRBJ1-1; clone size: NA; CDR3 protein: CASSLEEGAAEAFF; CDR3 DNA: TGTGCCAGCAGCTTAGAGGAGGGGGCAGCTGAAGCTTTCTTT
V gene: TRBV18; D gene: TRBD1; J gene: TRBJ1-2; clone size: NA; CDR3 protein: CASSPLRLPGTGVYGYTF; CDR3 DNA: TGTGCCAGCTCACCTCTTCGCCTCCCCGGGACAGGGGTCTATGGCTACACCTTC
V gene: TRBV7-9; D gene: TRBD2; J gene: TRBJ2-5; clone size: NA; CDR3 protein: CASSLTSGLRETQYF; CDR3 DNA: TGTGCCAGCAGTTTGACTAGCGGGCTTCGAGAGACCCAGTACTTC
V gene: TRBV19; D gene: NA; J gene: TRBJ1-4; clone size: NA; CDR3 protein: CASSIRLLPATNEKLFF; CDR3 DNA: TGTGCCAGTAGTATACGCCTTCTCCCGGCAACTAATGAAAAACTGTTTTTT
V gene: TRBV29-1; D gene: NA; J gene: TRBJ2-2; clone size: NA; CDR3 protein: CSVGGGYGTGELFF; CDR3 DNA: TGCAGCGTTGGTGGCGGGTACGGTACCGGGGAGCTGTTTTTT
V gene: TRBV5-1; D gene: TRBD2; J gene: TRBJ2-7; clone size: NA; CDR3 protein: CASGLAGDKYEQYF; CDR3 DNA: TGCGCCAGCGGACTAGCGGGCGATAAGTACGAGCAGTACTTC
V gene: TRBV6-6; D gene: NA; J gene: TRBJ1-2; clone size: NA; CDR3 protein: CASSAGGVGYGYTF; CDR3 DNA: TGTGCCAGCAGCGCCGGGGGGGTTGGCTATGGCTACACCTTC
V gene: TRBV2; D gene: NA; J gene: TRBJ2-5; clone size: NA; CDR3 protein: CASGGETQYF; CDR3 DNA: TGTGCCAGCGGGGGGGAGACCCAGTACTTC
V gene: TRBV20-1; D gene: NA; J gene: TRBJ2-1; clone size: NA; CDR3 protein: CSAGARNEQFF; CDR3 DNA: TGCAGTGCGGGGGCCCGGAATGAGCAGTTCTTC
V gene: TRBV9; D gene: TRBD2; J gene: TRBJ2-7; clone size: once; CDR3 protein: CASSPRLADLYEQYF; CDR3 DNA: TGTGCCAGCAGCCCCCGCCTAGCGGACCTCTACGAGCAGTACTTC
V gene: TRBV7-9; D gene: NA; J gene: TRBJ1-1; clone size: NA; CDR3 protein: CASSLSETEAFF; CDR3 DNA: TGTGCCAGCAGCTTAAGTGAGACTGAAGCTTTCTTT
V gene: TRBV19; D gene: TRBD1; J gene: TRBJ1-2; clone size: few; CDR3 protein: CASSKSGTDYGYTF; CDR3 DNA: TGTGCCAGTAGTAAGTCCGGGACAGATTATGGCTACACCTTC
V gene: TRBV7-9; D gene: TRBD1; J gene: TRBJ1-1; clone size: NA; CDR3 protein: CASSLDRGNTEAFF; CDR3 DNA: TGTGCCAGCAGCTTGGACAGGGGGAACACTGAAGCTTTCTTT
V gene: TRBV5-6; D gene: NA; J gene: TRBJ1-5; clone size: NA; CDR3 protein: CASSLNTGQPQHF; CDR3 DNA: TGTGCCAGCAGCCTTAATACGGGACAGCCCCAGCATTTT
V gene: TRBV5-1; D gene: NA; J gene: TRBJ2-3; clone size: NA; CDR3 protein: CASSPGFTSTDTQYF; CDR3 DNA: TGCGCCAGCAGCCCGGGGTTCACTAGCACAGATACGCAGTATTTT
V gene: TRBV6-5; D gene: NA; J gene: TRBJ2-5; clone size: NA; CDR3 protein: CASRPWVRGQETQYF; CDR3 DNA: TGTGCCAGCAGGCCCTGGGTCCGCGGGCAAGAGACCCAGTACTTC
V gene: TRBV5-6; D gene: TRBD2; J gene: TRBJ2-1; clone size: once; CDR3 protein: CASSLGLAGGEQFF; CDR3 DNA: TGTGCCAGCAGCTTGGGGTTAGCGGGAGGGGAGCAGTTCTTC
V gene: TRBV5-4; D gene: NA; J gene: TRBJ1-1; clone size: NA; CDR3 protein: CASSPVGSLGTEAFF; CDR3 DNA: TGTGCCAGCAGCCCGGTAGGGAGCCTGGGGACTGAAGCTTTCTTT
V gene: TRBV7-8; D gene: TRBD1; J gene: TRBJ2-2; clone size: NA; CDR3 protein: CASSSPDRGRELFF; CDR3 DNA: TGTGCCAGCAGCTCTCCGGACAGGGGCCGGGAGCTGTTTTTT
V gene: TRBV28; D gene: TRBD2; J gene: TRBJ2-3; clone size: NA; CDR3 protein: CASSFELAGKLNADTQYF; CDR3 DNA: TGTGCCAGCAGTTTCGAGCTAGCGGGCAAACTTAACGCAGATACGCAGTATTTT
V gene: TRBV15; D gene: NA; J gene: TRBJ1-1; clone size: NA; CDR3 protein: CATSSQRRTEAFF; CDR3 DNA: TGTGCCACCAGCAGTCAAAGGAGGACTGAAGCTTTCTTT
V gene: TRBV5-1; D gene: TRBD2; J gene: TRBJ2-7; clone size: NA; CDR3 protein: CASSLRGAGSYEQYF; CDR3 DNA: TGCGCCAGCTCCCTTCGGGGAGCGGGATCCTACGAGCAGTACTTC
V gene: TRBV2; D gene: TRBD1; J gene: TRBJ2-7; clone size: few; CDR3 protein: CASSGTGNYEQYF; CDR3 DNA: TGTGCCAGCTCCGGGACAGGGAACTACGAGCAGTACTTC
V gene: TRBV15; D gene: NA; J gene: TRBJ2-7; clone size: NA; CDR3 protein: CATSRDPGKGYEQYF; CDR3 DNA: TGTGCCACCAGCAGAGATCCAGGGAAGGGCTACGAGCAGTACTTC
V gene: TRBV9; D gene: TRBD2; J gene: TRBJ2-3; clone size: NA; CDR3 protein: CASSLPSGRGTDTQYF; CDR3 DNA: TGTGCCAGCAGCCTCCCTAGCGGGAGGGGGACAGATACGCAGTATTTT
V gene: TRBV29-1; D gene: NA; J gene: TRBJ1-1; clone size: NA; CDR3 protein: CSVKFEGVKTEAFF; CDR3 DNA: TGCAGCGTTAAGTTTGAGGGGGTGAAGACTGAAGCTTTCTTT
V gene: TRBV29-1; D gene: TRBD1; J gene: TRBJ2-7; clone size: NA; CDR3 protein: CSVPGQGTYEQYF; CDR3 DNA: TGCAGCGTACCGGGACAGGGGACCTACGAGCAGTACTTC
V gene: TRBV5-1; D gene: NA; J gene: TRBJ2-6; clone size: NA; CDR3 protein: CASIPGAGANVLTF; CDR3 DNA: TGCGCCAGCATTCCGGGGGCTGGGGCCAACGTCCTGACTTTC
V gene: TRBV11-2; D gene: TRBD1; J gene: TRBJ1-1; clone size: NA; CDR3 protein: CASSPWTGLSEAFF; CDR3 DNA: TGTGCCAGCAGTCCTTGGACAGGGCTTTCGGAAGCTTTCTTT
V gene: TRBV18; D gene: TRBD1; J gene: TRBJ2-1; clone size: NA; CDR3 protein: CASSSGQGLSSGEQFF; CDR3 DNA: TGTGCCAGCTCATCTGGACAGGGGTTAAGTTCGGGTGAGCAGTTCTTC
V gene: TRBV9; D gene: NA; J gene: TRBJ1-4; clone size: few; CDR3 protein: CASSVRGSGEKLFF; CDR3 DNA: TGTGCCAGCAGCGTTAGAGGGAGTGGAGAAAAACTGTTTTTT
V gene: TRBV27; D gene: TRBD1; J gene: TRBJ2-7; clone size: few; CDR3 protein: CASSLTGIEQYF; CDR3 DNA: TGTGCCAGCAGTCTGACAGGGATCGAGCAGTACTTC
V gene: TRBV6-5; D gene: NA; J gene: TRBJ2-3; clone size: NA; CDR3 protein: CASSYQMGEGTDTQYF; CDR3 DNA: TGTGCCAGCAGTTACCAGATGGGAGAGGGCACAGATACGCAGTATTTT
V gene: TRBV5-1; D gene: TRBD1; J gene: TRBJ1-1; clone size: NA; CDR3 protein: CASSWRTGFTEAFF; CDR3 DNA: TGCGCCAGCAGCTGGCGGACAGGTTTCACTGAAGCTTTCTTT
V gene: TRBV14; D gene: TRBD1; J gene: TRBJ2-7; clone size: NA; CDR3 protein: CASSHTASPGQGYYEQYF; CDR3 DNA: TGTGCCAGCAGCCACACCGCTTCTCCGGGACAGGGGTACTACGAGCAGTACTTC
V gene: TRBV27; D gene: TRBD1; J gene: TRBJ1-5; clone size: NA; CDR3 protein: CASSLRGQGNQPQHF; CDR3 DNA: TGTGCCAGCAGTTTAAGGGGACAGGGCAATCAGCCCCAGCATTTT
V gene: TRBV7-2; D gene: TRBD1; J gene: TRBJ1-5; clone size: few; CDR3 protein: CASNRQGGNQPQHF; CDR3 DNA: TGTGCCAGCAATAGACAGGGAGGCAATCAGCCCCAGCATTTT
V gene: TRBV28; D gene: NA; J gene: TRBJ1-2; clone size: NA; CDR3 protein: CAILPGTYDGYTF; CDR3 DNA: TGTGCCATCCTGCCGGGGACTTATGATGGCTACACCTTC
V gene: TRBV11-2; D gene: TRBD1; J gene: TRBJ2-2; clone size: few; CDR3 protein: CASSLRGTGDTGELFF; CDR3 DNA: TGTGCCAGCAGCTTACGGGGGACAGGGGACACCGGGGAGCTGTTTTTT
V gene: TRBV2; D gene: NA; J gene: TRBJ1-2; clone size: many; CDR3 protein: CASSRSSYGYTF; CDR3 DNA: TGTGCCAGCAGTAGGTCTAGCTATGGCTACACCTTC
V gene: TRBV5-4; D gene: NA; J gene: TRBJ1-1; clone size: NA; CDR3 protein: CASSWEGLGEAFF; CDR3 DNA: TGTGCCAGCAGCTGGGAGGGACTTGGTGAAGCTTTCTTT
V gene: TRBV6-5; D gene: NA; J gene: TRBJ2-4; clone size: NA; CDR3 protein: CASSYSRQRNIQYF; CDR3 DNA: TGTGCCAGCAGTTACTCGAGGCAGAGAAACATTCAGTACTTC
V gene: TRBV27; D gene: TRBD2; J gene: TRBJ2-1; clone size: NA; CDR3 protein: CASSSTSGTAEQFF; CDR3 DNA: TGTGCCAGCAGCTCGACTAGCGGAACGGCTGAGCAGTTCTTC
V gene: TRBV4-2; D gene: NA; J gene: TRBJ1-3; clone size: once; CDR3 protein: CASSQEQPLGQASSGNTIYF; CDR3 DNA: TGTGCCAGCAGCCAAGAGCAACCGCTGGGCCAGGCGAGCTCTGGAAACACCATATATTTT
V gene: TRBV6-5; D gene: NA; J gene: TRBJ2-2; clone size: NA; CDR3 protein: CASSYPRDGNTGELFF; CDR3 DNA: TGTGCCAGCAGTTACCCCAGGGATGGGAACACCGGGGAGCTGTTTTTT
V gene: TRBV6-5; D gene: NA; J gene: TRBJ2-1; clone size: NA; CDR3 protein: CASSYSRTNYNEQFF; CDR3 DNA: TGTGCCAGCAGTTACTCGCGAACCAACTACAATGAGCAGTTCTTC
V gene: TRBV6-5; D gene: TRBD2; J gene: TRBJ2-1; clone size: NA; CDR3 protein: CASSYRRTSGPNEQFF; CDR3 DNA: TGTGCCAGCAGTTACCGCCGGACTAGCGGGCCGAATGAGCAGTTCTTC